The rows below give T cell receptor beta chains drawn from one sample of a study of CD8 T cells in ankylosing spondylitis. TCRdb recomputed calls from the 5' RACE reads with MiXCR, one row per CDR3 protein. Of approximately 520,000 distinct CDR3 sequences detected, under 5.5% appear once; the ten largest clones hold roughly 3.5%. The specimen sequenced was blood, either unsorted or a sorted T cell fraction (not recorded which). Source of these receptors: a male donor with ankylosing spondylitis. The CDR3 runs from the conserved cysteine through the conserved F or W. The order of the fields is V gene, clone size, J gene, CDR3 protein. Expanded clones get a size class; other rows say once, few or many, or leave the size out.

TRBV20-1	many	TRBJ2-7	CSAPAGGKWYEQYF
TRBV10-3	few	TRBJ2-7	CAISGVVDRGSYEQYF
TRBV20-1	many	TRBJ2-1	CSARDLGTSVSYNEQFF
TRBV24-1	many	TRBJ2-3	CATSESKWSLDTQYF
TRBV7-9	NA	TRBJ1-2	CASSPITGAYGYTF
TRBV7-9	many	TRBJ2-7	CASIITDRGAYEQYF
TRBV24-1	NA	TRBJ2-1	CATSDPQVGPPYNEQFF
TRBV20-1	NA	TRBJ2-7	CSAPSGSGGEQYF
TRBV10-3	many	TRBJ1-5	CAISESWDNNQPQHF
TRBV4-1	few	TRBJ2-3	CASSYGLLGADTQYF
TRBV20-1	many	TRBJ1-5	CSAIGGADDQPQHF
TRBV5-1	many	TRBJ2-7	CASSPAKAPLSYEQYF
TRBV12-3/TRBV12-4	NA	TRBJ2-7	CASSLRGRGSEQYF
TRBV28	NA	TRBJ2-5	CASSLLAGGLEETQYF
TRBV27	many	TRBJ2-1	CASSLFSGTRSSYNEQFF
TRBV7-9	many	TRBJ2-1	CASSLAGYRYNEQFF
TRBV3-1	many	TRBJ2-5	CASSHSGEETQYF
TRBV10-3	many	TRBJ1-1	CAISDRGGDTEAFF
TRBV7-9	many	TRBJ1-6	CASHRGQNSPLHF
TRBV7-9	many	TRBJ1-1	CASIYLGAGTEAFF
TRBV7-9	many	TRBJ2-3	CASSPGQGPDTQYF
TRBV20-1	many	TRBJ2-1	CSPLAGGSYNEQFF
TRBV7-2	NA	TRBJ2-3	CASSLLMQGPDTQYF
TRBV10-3	NA	TRBJ2-7	CAISELGGRRAYEQYF
TRBV9	many	TRBJ2-3	CASSVYSRTDTQYF
TRBV15	many	TRBJ2-5	CATSRTNQETQYF
TRBV6-5	many	TRBJ2-3	CASSYGTRGEDTQYF
TRBV11-1	many	TRBJ1-2	CASSIGKIGTGLRNYGYTF
TRBV29-1	many	TRBJ2-3	CSVSSGGWTDTQYF
TRBV28	many	TRBJ1-6	CASRHDRAAPLHF
TRBV9	many	TRBJ1-6	CASSGAGGRGRGGSPLHF
TRBV29-1	many	TRBJ2-1	CSVGTGSYNEQFF
TRBV7-2	many	TRBJ2-1	CASSFLRGPSYNEQFF
TRBV27	many	TRBJ2-7	CASSLSFRYEQYF
TRBV7-8	many	TRBJ2-7	CASSWDTAYEQYF
TRBV20-1	many	TRBJ2-3	CSAEDGTDTQYF
TRBV12-3/TRBV12-4	many	TRBJ2-1	CASSSRDTLYNEQFF
TRBV7-9	many	TRBJ2-7	CASSFRTGNEQYF
TRBV6-1	many	TRBJ1-1	CASTRGVNTGNTEAFF
TRBV3-1	many	TRBJ2-7	CASSILPGQVGYEQYF
TRBV20-1	many	TRBJ2-5	CSASSLAGVETQYF
TRBV5-1	many	TRBJ2-1	CASSIDRNNEQFF
TRBV7-2	many	TRBJ1-6	CASTPRGGTYNSPLHF
TRBV29-1	many	TRBJ1-1	CSVSQGAVTEAFF
TRBV20-1	NA	TRBJ1-2	CSASRYGYTF
TRBV7-2	many	TRBJ1-2	CASSPTGYDGYTF
TRBV5-1	many	TRBJ2-7	CASSKGTASYEQYF
TRBV4-1	many	TRBJ2-5	CASSQAGTLQETQYF
TRBV7-8	many	TRBJ1-2	CASSWDKGYGYTF
TRBV20-1	few	TRBJ1-6	CSAGQNYNSPLHF
TRBV9	many	TRBJ2-7	CASSVDPGQGVHEQYF
TRBV11-2	many	TRBJ2-7	CASSNTGTVYEQYF
TRBV28	few	TRBJ1-2	CASSLSLLLTYGYTF
TRBV9	many	TRBJ2-3	CASSEMAGGTTADTQYF
TRBV20-1	many	TRBJ2-3	CSARDRETSWADTQYF
TRBV7-2	many	TRBJ1-3	CASSLARAGTAGNTIYF
TRBV10-3	many	TRBJ1-1	CAISGTGKFTEAFF
TRBV30	NA	TRBJ1-2	CAWSVLRGRGTF
TRBV6-4	many	TRBJ1-5	CASSDSRRGNQPQHF
TRBV5-1	many	TRBJ2-7	CASSLARRVYEQYF